These 17 T cell receptor beta chains were sequenced from one sample in a study of early T cells in non-severe SARS-CoV-2 infection. Each CDR3 protein is one row after TCRdb ran MiXCR on the 5' RACE reads. The table has about 64,000 distinct CDR3 sequences, over 10% seen once. The material sequenced was whole blood. All receptors derive from an adult who was a healthcare worker with PCR-confirmed SARS-CoV-2 infection or an uninfected control (not recorded which).

The chain carries TRBV5-6 and TRBJ2-3; TRBD2 might be the D (6 bases). This CDR3 contains 15 residues. Trimming stripped 0 bases from V and 1 base from J, with 9 bases between. Germline assignment: CDR1 SGHDT and CDR2 YYEEEE. The chain's CDR3 is CASSLGGGGTDTQYF. Here the CDR3 DNA reads TGTGCCAGCAGCTTGGGGGGCGGGGGCACAGATACGCAGTATTTT.

This chain links TRBV20-1 with TRBJ1-2, with 7 bases aligning to TRBD1. The V and J ends lost 3 bases and 0 bases, in that order; junction bases with no gene match: 7. The CDR3 sequence is 15 residues long. CDR1 and CDR2 (germline): DFQATT, SNEGSKA (reference sequence). The CDR3 sequence is CSARGPGQSNYGYTF. For the CDR3, the DNA is TGCAGTGCTAGGGGACCGGGACAGTCTAACTATGGCTACACCTTC.

V usage is TRBV7-9 and J usage is TRBJ2-4, with 8 bases identical to TRBD1. The CDR3 has 14 amino acids. Germline CDR1 SEHNR, CDR2 FQNEAQ (reference sequence). The trim removed 4 bases at V and 7 bases at J, leaving 6 bases unmatched. The CDR3 here is CASSSTGAPNIQYF. CDR3 DNA: TGTGCCAGCAGCTCGACAGGGGCCCCTAACATTCAGTACTTC. Based on the CDR3 plus reference TRBV7-9 and TRBJ2-4, the full variable domain is DTGVSQNPRHKITKRGQNVTFRCDPISEHNRLYWYRQTLGQGPEFLTYFQNEAQLEKSRLLSDRFSAERPKGSFSTLEIQRTEQGDSAMYLCASSSTGAPNIQYFGAGTRLSVL.

There are a few counts of this clonotype. This chain connects TRBV28 to TRBJ2-6; a weak D match, TRBD2 (5 bases). The CDR3 is made up of 15 amino acids. V shed 4 bases and J shed 0 bases, with 7 bases lying between them. Germline-derived CDR1 and CDR2 are MDHEN and SYDVKM. The CDR3 DNA reads as TGTGCCAGCAGTTGGAGGCTCTCTGGGGCCAACGTCCTGACTTTC. It specifies CASSWRLSGANVLTF.

The genes are TRBV6-2 or TRBV6-3 and TRBJ2-5, with 9 bases fitting TRBD1. Germline CDR1 reads MNHEY; CDR2 reads SVGEGT. This CDR3 spans 15 amino acids. V shed 7 bases and J 5 bases; nucleotides not matched to a gene: 11. CDR3: CASTIGQGSTETQYF. The CDR3 nucleotides read TGTGCCAGCACGATCGGACAGGGGAGTACGGAGACCCAGTACTTC.

This chain uses TRBV12-3 or TRBV12-4 with TRBJ2-1, with 9 bases identical to TRBD2. CDR3 length: 15 amino acids. The V and J ends lost 7 bases and 3 bases, in that order; junction bases with no gene match: 7. CDR3 in DNA: TGTGCCAGCATTACCGGGACTAGCAGCTACAATGAGCAGTTCTTC. Translation: CASITGTSSYNEQFF.

The chain uses TRBV4-2 and TRBJ1-2, with 8 bases aligning to TRBD1. Germline assignment: CDR1 LGHNA and CDR2 YNFKEQ. V gave up 3 bases and J gave up 8 bases; unmatched junction bases: 5. CDR3 length: 13 amino acids. The CDR3 coding sequence is TGTGCCAGCAGCCAGGACAGGGTCGGCGGCTACACCTTC. Its protein is CASSQDRVGGYTF.

This clonotype was seen a few times. The chain employs TRBV7-9 and TRBJ2-5; D perhaps matches TRBD1 (6 bases). Germline V gene data show CDR1 as SEHNR and CDR2 as FQNEAQ (reference sequence). V dropped 6 bases and J dropped 2 bases, with 16 bases sitting between them. CDR3 size: 15 residues. CDR3 sequence (DNA): TGTGCCAGCAGGTCCGGGGACACCTCGCAAGAGACCCAGTACTTC. Its translation: CASRSGDTSQETQYF.

This clonotype was seen ten or more times. The chain employs TRBV2 and TRBJ2-7; either TRBD1 or TRBD2 may supply D (5 bases each). CDR3 length equals 12 residues. Germline assignment: CDR1 SNHLY and CDR2 FYNNEI. Trimming pared 7 bases from V and 5 bases from J, leaving 12 bases between. The CDR3 DNA reads TGTGCCAGCAAGACAGAGGGCCACGAGCAGTACTTC. It yields the protein CASKTEGHEQYF.

Of note for this clonotype: A read error may explain this, as a much larger clone is one base away. The chain uses TRBV7-9 and TRBJ1-5; D is possibly TRBD1 (6 bases). The CDR3 contains 14 residues. Germline loops: CDR1 SEHNR, CDR2 FQNEAQ (reference sequence). Trimming shortened V by 8 bases and J by 6 bases, and 17 bases separated the two germline ends. DNA for the CDR3: TGTGCCAGCCGCTCAAACAGGGACTTTCAGCCCCAGCATTTT. This encodes CASRSNRDFQPQHF.

The chain recombines TRBV11-2 with TRBJ2-5; a weak D match, TRBD1 (6 bases). The germline gives CDR1 SGHAT, CDR2 FQNNGV. The CDR3 is made up of 16 amino acids. V lost 3 bases to trimming and J lost 5 bases, with 19 bases between them. CDR3 loop: CASSFLQGMGVETQYF. The DNA of the CDR3 is TGTGCCAGCAGCTTCCTCCAGGGGATGGGTGTTGAGACCCAGTACTTC.

This clonotype was picked up a small number of times. The rearrangement links TRBV6-2 or TRBV6-3 to TRBJ2-3; D might be TRBD2 (5 bases). The CDR3 runs 15 residues. Trimming shortened V by 7 bases and J by 5 bases, and 19 bases separated the two germline ends. The germline V gene encodes CDR1 MNHEY and CDR2 SVGEGT. In DNA, the CDR3 is TGTGCCAGCACCTGGACCCCCTCAGCGGAAGATACGCAGTATTTT. Translated: CASTWTPSAEDTQYF.

A few counts support this clonotype. This chain joins TRBV25-1 and TRBJ2-5, with a weak D call TRBD2 (5 bases). The V gene's germline CDR1 is MGHDK and CDR2 SYGVNS. The germline V and J ends were trimmed by 2 bases and 7 bases, with 14 bases remaining between them. The CDR3 runs to 14 residues. CDR3 nucleotide sequence: TGTGCCAGCAGTGAAGAGGGCCCCTTGGGGACCCAGTACTTC. Protein sequence: CASSEEGPLGTQYF.

This clonotype showed up just a few times. The chain carries TRBV6-2 or TRBV6-3 and TRBJ2-1, with 9 nucleotides matching TRBD2. The V gene end was trimmed by 2 bases and the J gene end by 5 bases; junction bases not matched to a gene: 7. The CDR3 is 16 amino acids. Looked up from germline, CDR1 is MNHEY and CDR2 is SVGEGT. The CDR3 protein is CASSYLGAGGHNEQFF. CDR3 nucleotides: TGTGCCAGCAGTTACCTTGGAGCGGGGGGCCACAATGAGCAGTTCTTC.

This clonotype was seen a handful of times. This rearrangement joins TRBV29-1 to TRBJ2-4, with TRBD1 matching over 9 bases. Germline loops: CDR1 SQVTM, CDR2 ANQGSEA. CDR3 length: 13 residues. V lost 6 bases and J lost 7; bases outside the gene matches: 7. DNA of the CDR3: TGCAGCGTCGACCGGACAGGGGACAACATTCAGTACTTC. Its translation is CSVDRTGDNIQYF.

This clonotype was seen many times. The chain recombines TRBV6-1 with TRBJ2-3; the D is unclear. V gave up 4 bases and J gave up 0 bases, with 8 bases separating them. The V gene's germline CDR1 is MNHNS and CDR2 SASEGT. The CDR3 extends over 14 amino acids. CDR3 coding DNA: TGTGCCAGCAGTGGACGGCCGAGCACAGATACGCAGTATTTT. Its protein is CASSGRPSTDTQYF.

This clonotype is medium-sized within its sample. This chain connects TRBV6-6 to TRBJ2-5; the match to TRBD1 covers 11 bases. From germline, CDR1 is MNHNY and CDR2 SVGAGI (reference sequence). The CDR3 covers 15 residues. The V and J ends lost 5 bases and 4 bases, in that order; junction bases with no gene match: 6. The CDR3 is CASSLGTGGGETQYF. The CDR3 bases are TGTGCCAGCAGTCTCGGGACAGGGGGAGGAGAGACCCAGTACTTC.